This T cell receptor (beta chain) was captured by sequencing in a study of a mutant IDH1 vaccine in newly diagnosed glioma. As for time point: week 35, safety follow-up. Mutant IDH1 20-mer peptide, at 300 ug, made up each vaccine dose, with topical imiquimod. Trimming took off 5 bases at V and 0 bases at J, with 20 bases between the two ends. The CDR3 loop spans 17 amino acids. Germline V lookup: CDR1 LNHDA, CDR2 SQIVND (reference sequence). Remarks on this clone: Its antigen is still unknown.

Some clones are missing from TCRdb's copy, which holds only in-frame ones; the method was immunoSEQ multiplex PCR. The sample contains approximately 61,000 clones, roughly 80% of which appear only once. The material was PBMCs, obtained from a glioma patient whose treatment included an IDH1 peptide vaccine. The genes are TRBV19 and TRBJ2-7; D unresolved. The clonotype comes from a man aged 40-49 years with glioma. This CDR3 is CASSRWGIGAASYEQYF. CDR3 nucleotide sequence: TGTGCCAGTAGTCGCTGGGGAATCGGAGCTGCCTCCTACGAGCAGTACTTC.